This TCR beta chain was identified in a study of blood T cell repertoires in COVID-19. The V gene lost 1 base and the J gene lost 3 bases, with 9 bases spanning the gap. Germline V gene lookup returns CDR1 LGHNT and CDR2 FRNRAP. The CDR3 is 15 residues long. Profiling relied on immunoSEQ multiplex PCR, and the TCRdb table lists in-frame clones only, not all of them. The sample gives approximately 350,000 clones, roughly 84% of which show up once; about 2.7% is in the top ten. The genes are TRBV12-5 and TRBJ1-4; a weak D match, TRBD1 (5 bases). The receptor's source is a woman aged 25 to 39 who had recovered from COVID-19. Sample: PBMCs or T cells enriched from blood (not recorded which). In DNA form, the CDR3 reads TGTGCTAGTGGTTTGGGGCAGGGATCTAATGAAAAACTGTTTTTT. Translation gives CASGLGQGSNEKLFF.